This record covers a single T cell receptor beta chain. This clonotype came up many times. This clone's antigen is unknown. No per-base quality is available; no much larger clone lies one base away. The data belong to a study of T cells after yellow fever vaccination (dated 2019 in TCRdb). Describing the broader study: Libraries from fractions with low cell numbers were prepared with the SMART-Seq v4 Ultra Low Input RNA kit. Two healthy male donors made up the cohort, one aged 18 to 29 years and the other aged 30 to 40 years. To track T-cell clones before and after primary and booster YFV17D yellow fever vaccination, bulk TCR alpha and beta repertoires were sequenced longitudinally. Blood was collected at multiple timepoints before and after primary and secondary immunization, and bulk PBMC replicates and cell subsets were isolated.

Overall results and qualifications from the work: The secondary T-cell response was found to be weaker but faster than the primary response, with a peak reached on day 5 rather than on day 15. A small fraction of clonotypes showed up in both the CD4 and CD8 compartments, probably as a result of convergent recombination. After the booster, most clones that had expanded after primary vaccination were detected again (roughly 96% of CD4 and 88% of CD8), suggesting broad maintenance of memory. Only a couple of donors were included in the study, so the extent to which the findings can be generalized is limited. Computational filtering was needed because FACS-sorted repertoires could contain abundant contaminating clonotypes from the bulk population.

This sample's treatment or condition label indicates: live attenuated yellow fever vaccine strain. A standard Ficoll-Paque protocol was used to isolate PBMCs from peripheral blood. CD4 and CD8 T-cell fractions were isolated with Dynabeads CD4 and CD8 positive selection kits. TriZol was used to extract RNA from bulk PBMCs, CD4 and CD8 fractions, and dextramer-positive and dextramer-negative fractions. Synthesis of TCR cDNA relied on 5'RACE template switching, a step that introduced a universal primer site along with unique molecular identifiers. cDNA synthesis was primed from both the TCR alpha and TCR beta constant segments. Library amplification used two PCR steps, and the second PCR step added sample barcodes and sequencing adapters. Libraries were sequenced on Illumina HiSeq 2500 (2x100 bp) or NovaSeq (2x150 bp). The authors processed their data as follows. Demultiplexing of reads and collapsing into UMI consensus sequences were performed with MIGEC, and V(D)J alignment was carried out with MiXCR. Using edgeR on replicate PBMC samples, clonotypes were called vaccine-responding if FDR was below 0.01 and the log2 fold change was above 5 up to day 15. Each bulk clonotype received a CD4 or CD8 identity based on whether the sequenced CD4 or CD8 repertoire contained that clonotype at higher abundance. TCRdb cleaned the public reads at Q25 with fastp, built clones with MiXCR and kept in-frame beta chains. Under each unique CDR3 protein, matching rows form one entry showing the most common genes and DNA. The V and J calls shown here were made by TCRdb, not taken from the authors' results. The sample table records over 150,000 distinct CDR3 sequences; roughly 6.2% of these occur just once. The leading ten clones occupy 2.9% of the sample.

The germline V gene provides CDR1 SGHTA and CDR2 FQGNSA. From its cysteine to its valine, the CDR3 spans 15 amino acids. Only CDR3 DNA is held: 45 bases, read in frame from base 1. The TCR comes from a young man who received the YFV17D yellow fever vaccine. The chain is made from TRBV7-2 and TRBJ2-7; 7 bases in between match TRBD1. The source was CD4+ T cells sorted from PBMCs, collected on the day of the first yellow fever vaccination. The encoded CDR3 is CASRLGLQGAYEQYV. The sequenced DNA is TGTGCCAGCAGATTAGGCCTCCAGGGGGCCTACGAGCAGTACGTC.